This entry lists 28 T cell receptor beta chains sequenced from one sample in a study of T cell repertoires in cytomegalovirus infection. MiXCR was run by TCRdb on the reads, yielding one entry per CDR3 protein. The table records about 350,000 distinct CDR3 sequences, about 35% of them present only once. These TCRs are of unknown antigen specificity. Material: cultured PBMCs, obtained from culture after CMV antigen stimulation. The receptors here all came from a human donor in good health (CMV status not recorded). Some clones in this sample may be carry-over from other donors' samples.

In this sample, this clonotype turned up a few times. The genes are TRBV12-3 or TRBV12-4 and TRBJ1-3; D call uncertain. V gave up 2 bases and J gave up 0 bases, with 11 bases separating them. This CDR3 is built from 16 residues. The CDR3 DNA follows: TGTGCCAGCAGTTTATCCAGCCGGAGCTCTGGAAACACCATATATTTT. Translating gives CASSLSSRSSGNTIYF.

This clonotype appeared a single time. The V gene is TRBV2, the J gene TRBJ2-5; a possible D gene is TRBD2 (5 bases). CDR3 length: 13 residues. Trimming took off 3 bases at V and 5 bases at J, with 10 bases between the two ends. Germline CDR1 is SNHLY and CDR2 is FYNNEI. The CDR3 loop reads CASSDEGGETQYF. CDR3 nucleotide sequence: TGTGCCAGCAGTGATGAGGGTGGCGAGACCCAGTACTTC.

This clonotype was picked up a small number of times. The J gene is TRBJ2-3, the V gene TRBV7-9; D possibly corresponds to TRBD2 (5 bases). Germline lookup yields CDR1 SEHNR and CDR2 FQNEAQ (reference sequence). The CDR3 consists of 17 residues. Trimming took off 5 bases at V and 2 bases at J, with 20 bases between the two ends. CDR3 loop: CASSPSKPSGYTDTQYF. The DNA for the CDR3 is TGTGCCAGCAGCCCTTCGAAGCCCAGCGGCTACACAGATACGCAGTATTTT.

This clonotype appeared a few times. This sequence joins TRBV7-2 and TRBJ2-7, with TRBD2 identical over 10 bases. The ends lost 5 bases at V and 2 bases at J; junction bases unmatched: 9. The CDR3 contains 16 residues. Germline values: CDR1 SGHTA, CDR2 FQGNSA. The chain's CDR3 is CASSPASGRATYEQYF. The CDR3 DNA reads as TGTGCCAGCAGCCCCGCTAGCGGGAGAGCGACCTACGAGCAGTACTTC.

This clonotype was seen only once. The chain employs TRBV11-2 and TRBJ2-4; 16 bases agree with TRBD2. The V and J ends lost 5 bases and 0 bases, in that order; junction bases with no gene match: 16. This CDR3 spans 22 amino acids. The germline V gene has CDR1 SGHAT and CDR2 FQNNGV. Here the CDR3 reads CASSPGTSGRAPPSLAKNIQYF. CDR3 DNA sequence: TGTGCCAGCAGCCCCGGGACTAGCGGGAGGGCCCCTCCCTCTCTAGCCAAAAACATTCAGTACTTC.

This clonotype occurred a few times. This chain uses TRBV11-3 with TRBJ2-1; D is uncertain. Germline values: CDR1 SGHNT, CDR2 YENEEA. V gave up 5 bases and J gave up 5 bases, with 16 bases separating them. The CDR3 is 15 amino acids. The CDR3 region is CASSPYQAGNNEQFF. CDR3 sequence (DNA): TGTGCCAGCAGCCCTTACCAAGCTGGAAACAATGAGCAGTTCTTC.

The chain employs TRBV11-2 and TRBJ2-3; 7 bases align to TRBD2. CDR3 length equals 16 residues. The V gene end was trimmed by 0 bases and the J gene end by 5 bases; junction bases not matched to a gene: 8. Germline V gene sequence: CDR1 SGHAT, CDR2 FQNNGV. CDR3 DNA: TGTGCCAGCAGCTTAGAAGAGTGGGAGGGCGGAGATACGCAGTATTTT. This gives the protein CASSLEEWEGGDTQYF.

The chain couples TRBV4-3 to TRBJ2-1; D possibly corresponds to TRBD1 (6 bases). Germline V gene lookup returns CDR1 LGHNA and CDR2 YSLEER. The V gene lost 5 bases and the J gene lost 5 bases, with 16 bases spanning the gap. The CDR3 sequence is 15 residues long. DNA for the CDR3: TGCGCCAGCAGCTTTGGCCTGGGGGCCGACAATGAGCAGTTCTTC. This sequence encodes CASSFGLGADNEQFF.

This clonotype has at least ten counts. This chain joins TRBV7-2 and TRBJ2-3; 9 positions match TRBD1. There are 15 residues in the CDR3. The germline CDR1 and CDR2 sequences are SGHTA and FQGNSA. V gave up 5 bases and J gave up 2 bases; unmatched junction bases: 5. Here the CDR3 DNA reads TGTGCCAGCAGCCTTGGGACAGGGTCCACAGATACGCAGTATTTT. Amino acids: CASSLGTGSTDTQYF.

V gene TRBV20-1 combines with J gene TRBJ2-2; a possible D gene is TRBD1 (5 bases). The germline gives CDR1 DFQATT, CDR2 SNEGSKA (reference sequence). The CDR3 spans 13 residues. V shed 0 bases and J shed 7 bases, with 9 bases lying between them. The CDR3 nucleotides read TGCAGTGCTAGAGAGGCAGGGTTCGGGGAGCTGTTTTTT. It codes for CSAREAGFGELFF.

In its sample, this clonotype was seen a few times. The chain joins TRBV12-3 or TRBV12-4 to TRBJ2-1; D is ambiguous. V dropped 2 bases and J dropped 4 bases, with 6 bases sitting between them. This CDR3 contains 13 residues. As DNA, the CDR3 is TGTGCCAGCAGTTTAAACGAGTACAATGAGCAGTTCTTC. Translated: CASSLNEYNEQFF.

The chain has TRBV19 and TRBJ1-5; maybe TRBD1 (6 bases). Deletions cut 6 bases from V and 7 bases from J, with 13 bases between. The length of the CDR3 is 13 residues. The germline V gene has CDR1 LNHDA and CDR2 SQIVND (reference sequence). The CDR3 bases are TGTGCCAGTAGCCCAGGGGCGGAACAGCCCCAGCATTTT. This codes for CASSPGAEQPQHF. Complete variable domain (other parts from reference TRBV19 and TRBJ1-5): DGGITQSPKYLFRKEGQNVTLSCEQNLNHDAMYWYRQDPGQGLRLIYYSQIVNDFQKGDIAEGYSVSREKKESFPLTVTSAQKNPTAFYLCASSPGAEQPQHFGDGTRLSIL.

This clonotype was detected many times. This chain joins TRBV7-2 and TRBJ1-5; no clear D. CDR3 length: 13 amino acids. The germline V gene encodes CDR1 SGHTA and CDR2 FQGNSA. Deletions cut 0 bases from V and 7 bases from J, with 7 bases between. CDR3 nucleotides: TGTGCCAGCAGCTTAGCAGACTGGCAGCCCCAGCATTTT. It yields the protein CASSLADWQPQHF.

There are a few counts of this clonotype. The genes are TRBV20-1 and TRBJ1-6; 7 bases align to TRBD1. The germline V gene has CDR1 DFQATT and CDR2 SNEGSKA (reference sequence). The CDR3 sequence is 11 residues long. The chain's CDR3 is CSLGRGQSLHF. DNA of the CDR3: TGCAGCCTGGGCCGGGGACAGTCCCTCCACTTT.

This rearrangement joins TRBV28 to TRBJ2-6, with 8 nucleotides matching TRBD1. With 5 bases clipped from V and 3 bases from J, the junction kept 6 bases outside the gene matches. Per germline, CDR1 MDHEN and CDR2 SYDVKM. The CDR3 length is 16 residues. Here the CDR3 DNA reads TGTGCCAGCAGTGACAGGGGATTCGGTGGGGCCAACGTCCTGACTTTC. Amino acid sequence: CASSDRGFGGANVLTF.

This clonotype has just a few counts. The chain couples TRBV24-1 to TRBJ2-1; perhaps D is TRBD1 or TRBD2 (5 bases each). Between the trimmed V and J ends, which lost 0 bases and 2 bases, there was a span of 10 bases. This CDR3 is built from 16 residues. Germline values: CDR1 KGHDR, CDR2 SFDVKD. Here the CDR3 reads CATSDLPRGPYNEQFF. CDR3 DNA sequence: TGTGCCACCAGTGATTTGCCAAGGGGACCCTACAATGAGCAGTTCTTC.

V usage is TRBV24-1 and J usage is TRBJ2-1; 7 bases fit TRBD2. Germline trimming cut 2 bases from V and 9 bases from J; bases unmatched to any gene: 9. Germline CDR1 reads KGHDR; CDR2 reads SFDVKD. CDR3 length equals 15 residues. CDR3 sequence: CATSDSAGALGEQFF. CDR3 in DNA: TGTGCCACCAGTGATTCGGCGGGAGCCCTCGGTGAGCAGTTCTTC.

The chain links TRBV2 to TRBJ2-5; 8 bases are shared with TRBD2. Germline V gives CDR1 SNHLY, CDR2 FYNNEI. The CDR3 is made up of 16 amino acids. Trimming cost V 5 bases and J 5 bases; bases outside gene matches: 13. The CDR3 DNA sequence: TGTGCCAGCAGTCCCCCCAGCGGGAGTGCGCGGGAGACCCAGTACTTC. It is translated as CASSPPSGSARETQYF.

CDR3 amino acids: CAISERGGSQETQYF. The CDR3 coding sequence is TGTGCCATCAGTGAGAGGGGGGGTTCCCAAGAGACCCAGTACTTC. The V and J genes are TRBV10-3 and TRBJ2-5; possibly TRBD2 for D (7 bases). This CDR3 region has 15 residues. CDR1 and CDR2 from the germline V gene are ENHRY and SYGVKD. The ends were cut back, 2 bases at V and 1 base at J, with 11 bases in the middle.

This clonotype was recorded many times. The V gene is TRBV20-1, the J gene TRBJ1-2; 9 positions match TRBD1. Germline V gene data show CDR1 as DFQATT and CDR2 as SNEGSKA (reference sequence). There are 13 residues in the CDR3. The ends lost 6 bases at V and 6 bases at J; junction bases unmatched: 8. The CDR3: CSAVWDRVDGYTF. The CDR3 DNA reads TGCAGTGCCGTTTGGGACAGGGTGGATGGCTACACCTTC.

This chain's CDR3 is CSARGASGRGNEQFF. The CDR3 DNA reads TGCAGTGCAAGGGGGGCTAGCGGGAGAGGGAATGAGCAGTTCTTC. The chain employs TRBV20-1 and TRBJ2-1, with 10 positions matching TRBD2. The CDR3 spans 15 residues. CDR1 and CDR2 from the germline V gene are DFQATT and SNEGSKA (reference sequence). Trimming took 6 bases from V and 7 from J; bases not matched to a gene: 12.

V and J are TRBV5-1 and TRBJ1-2; D perhaps matches TRBD1 (6 bases). CDR3 size: 15 residues. V was cut by 0 bases and J by 0 bases, with 9 bases left in between. Per germline, CDR1 SGHRS and CDR2 YFSETQ. The CDR3 here is CASSLGTATNYGYTF. In DNA form, the CDR3 reads TGCGCCAGCAGCTTGGGGACAGCTACTAACTATGGCTACACCTTC.

The rearrangement links TRBV27 to TRBJ1-6; the D is unclear. The CDR3 length is 13 residues. Per the germline V gene, CDR1 is MNHEY and CDR2 is SMNVEV (reference sequence). The V end lost 2 bases, the J end lost 12 bases, and 11 bases lay between the germline ends. CDR3 in amino acids: CASSLMGRGPLHF. For the CDR3, the DNA is TGTGCCAGCAGTTTAATGGGTCGTGGACCCCTCCACTTT.

This clonotype turned up a few times. This chain connects TRBV28 to TRBJ1-1, with no clear D. Germline CDR1 reads MDHEN; CDR2 reads SYDVKM. The length of the CDR3 is 15 residues. V was clipped by 3 bases and J by 6 bases, with 17 bases between them. This CDR3 reads CASSFIGSSDPEAFF. Here the CDR3 DNA reads TGTGCCAGCAGTTTTATAGGCAGTTCGGACCCTGAAGCTTTCTTT.

This clonotype has just a few counts. V and J are TRBV7-8 and TRBJ2-1; D might be TRBD2 (5 bases). The V end was cut by 2 bases, the J end by 4 bases, with 9 bases between. Germline assignment: CDR1 SGHVS and CDR2 FQNEAQ. The length of the CDR3 is 14 residues. CDR3 region: CASSLLLAYNEQFF. The CDR3 bases are TGTGCCAGCAGCTTACTCTTAGCGTACAATGAGCAGTTCTTC.

The chain carries TRBV20-1 and TRBJ2-2; 9 positions agree with TRBD1. CDR1 and CDR2 (germline): DFQATT, SNEGSKA (reference sequence). After removal of 6 bases from V and 1 base from J, the junction contained 3 bases not matched to a gene. The length of the CDR3 is 14 residues. In nucleotides, the CDR3 is TGCAGTGCCCTGGACAGGGGGAACACCGGGGAGCTGTTTTTT. Encoded protein: CSALDRGNTGELFF.

The genes are TRBV6-8 and TRBJ2-3; 8 nucleotides line up with TRBD2. The CDR3 is 16 amino acids. Per germline, CDR1 MNHGY and CDR2 SAAAGT. V was clipped by 2 bases and J by 4 bases; unmatched bases: 8. The chain's CDR3 is CASSYAGTSTSDTQYF. CDR3 DNA sequence: TGTGCCAGCAGTTACGCCGGGACTAGTACATCAGATACGCAGTATTTT.

This clonotype was counted at least ten times. This chain joins TRBV7-6 and TRBJ2-2; 9 bases match TRBD1. This CDR3 has 15 amino acids. V shed 3 bases, J shed 4 bases, and the junction held 3 bases outside the gene matches. Germline CDR1 SGHVS, CDR2 FNYEAQ. CDR3 residues: CASSLGQGGTGELFF. For the CDR3, the DNA is TGTGCCAGCAGCTTGGGACAGGGTGGCACCGGGGAGCTGTTTTTT.